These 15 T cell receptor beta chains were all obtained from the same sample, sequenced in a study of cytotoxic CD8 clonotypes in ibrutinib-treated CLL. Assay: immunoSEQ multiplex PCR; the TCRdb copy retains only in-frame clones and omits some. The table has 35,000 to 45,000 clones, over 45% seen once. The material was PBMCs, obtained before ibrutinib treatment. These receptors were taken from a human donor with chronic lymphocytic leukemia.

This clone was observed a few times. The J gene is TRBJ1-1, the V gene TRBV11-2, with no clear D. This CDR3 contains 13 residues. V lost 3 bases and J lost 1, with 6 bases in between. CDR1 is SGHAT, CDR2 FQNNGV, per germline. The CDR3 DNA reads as TGTGCCAGCAGCTTCAGACCGAACACTGAAGCTTTCTTT. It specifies CASSFRPNTEAFF.

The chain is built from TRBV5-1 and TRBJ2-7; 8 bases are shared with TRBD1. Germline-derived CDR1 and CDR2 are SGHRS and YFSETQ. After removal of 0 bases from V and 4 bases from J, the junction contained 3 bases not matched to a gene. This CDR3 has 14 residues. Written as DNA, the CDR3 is TGCGCCAGCAGCTTGGCCGGACAGGGTTACGAGCAGTACTTC. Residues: CASSLAGQGYEQYF.

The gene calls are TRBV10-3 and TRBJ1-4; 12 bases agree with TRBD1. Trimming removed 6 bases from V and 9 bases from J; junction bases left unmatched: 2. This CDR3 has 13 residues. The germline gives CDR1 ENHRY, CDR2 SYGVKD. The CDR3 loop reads CAISGTGGKKLFF. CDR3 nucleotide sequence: TGTGCCATCAGCGGGACAGGGGGCAAAAAACTGTTTTTT.

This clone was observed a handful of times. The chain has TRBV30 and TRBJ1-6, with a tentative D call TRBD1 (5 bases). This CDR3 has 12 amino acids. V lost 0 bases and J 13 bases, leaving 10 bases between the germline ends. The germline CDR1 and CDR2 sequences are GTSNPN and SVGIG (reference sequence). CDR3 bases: TGTGCCTGGAGTGTAACAGGAGCGCCCCTCCACTTT. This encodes CAWSVTGAPLHF.

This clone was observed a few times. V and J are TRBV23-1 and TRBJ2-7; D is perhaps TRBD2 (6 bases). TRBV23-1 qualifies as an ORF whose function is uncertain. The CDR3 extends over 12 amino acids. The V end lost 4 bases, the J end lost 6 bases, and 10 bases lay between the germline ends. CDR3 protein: CASSLAGGEQYF. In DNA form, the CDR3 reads TGCGCCAGCAGTCTCGCCGGGGGCGAGCAGTACTTC.

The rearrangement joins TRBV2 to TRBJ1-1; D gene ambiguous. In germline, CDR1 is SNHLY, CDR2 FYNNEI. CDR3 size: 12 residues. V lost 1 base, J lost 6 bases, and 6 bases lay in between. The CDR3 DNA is TGTGCCAGCAGTGAAGGTAGTGCTGAAGCTTTCTTT. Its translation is CASSEGSAEAFF.

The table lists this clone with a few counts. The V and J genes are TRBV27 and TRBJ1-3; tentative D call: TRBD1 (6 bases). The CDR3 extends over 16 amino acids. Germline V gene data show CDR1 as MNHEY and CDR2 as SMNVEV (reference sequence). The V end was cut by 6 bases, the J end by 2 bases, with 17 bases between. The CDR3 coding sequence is TGTGCCAGCAGGCTGACCGGGACACCTACTGGAAACACCATATATTTT. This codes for CASRLTGTPTGNTIYF.

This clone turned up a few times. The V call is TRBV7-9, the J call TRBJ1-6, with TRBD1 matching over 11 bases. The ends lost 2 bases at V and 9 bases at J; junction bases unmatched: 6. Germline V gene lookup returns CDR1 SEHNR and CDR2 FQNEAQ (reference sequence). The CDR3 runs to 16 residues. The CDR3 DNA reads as TGTGCCAGCAGCTTACCTGGGACAGGGGGTGTTTCACCCCTCCACTTT. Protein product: CASSLPGTGGVSPLHF. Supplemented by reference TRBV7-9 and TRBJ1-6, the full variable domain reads DTGVSQNPRHKITKRGQNVTFRCDPISEHNRLYWYRQTLGQGPEFLTYFQNEAQLEKSRLLSDRFSAERPKGSFSTLEIQRTEQGDSAMYLCASSLPGTGGVSPLHFGNGTRLTVT.

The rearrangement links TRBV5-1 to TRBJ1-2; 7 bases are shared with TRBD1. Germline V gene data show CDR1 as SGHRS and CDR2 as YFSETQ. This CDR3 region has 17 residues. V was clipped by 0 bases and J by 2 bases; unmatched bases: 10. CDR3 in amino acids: CASSLDSGGRENYGYTF. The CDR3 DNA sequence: TGCGCCAGCAGCTTGGATTCAGGGGGACGAGAGAACTATGGCTACACCTTC.

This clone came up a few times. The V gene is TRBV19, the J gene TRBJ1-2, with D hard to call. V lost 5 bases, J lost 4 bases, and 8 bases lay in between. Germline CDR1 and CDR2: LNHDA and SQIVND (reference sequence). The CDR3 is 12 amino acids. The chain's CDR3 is CASSVGPYGYTF. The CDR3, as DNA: TGTGCCAGTAGTGTCGGGCCCTATGGCTACACCTTC.

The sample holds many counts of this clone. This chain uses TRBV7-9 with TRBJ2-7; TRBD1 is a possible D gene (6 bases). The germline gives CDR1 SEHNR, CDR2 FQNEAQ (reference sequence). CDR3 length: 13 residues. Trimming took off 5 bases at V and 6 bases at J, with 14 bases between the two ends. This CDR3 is CASSQDQGTEQYF. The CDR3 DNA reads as TGTGCCAGCAGCCAAGACCAGGGGACCGAGCAGTACTTC.

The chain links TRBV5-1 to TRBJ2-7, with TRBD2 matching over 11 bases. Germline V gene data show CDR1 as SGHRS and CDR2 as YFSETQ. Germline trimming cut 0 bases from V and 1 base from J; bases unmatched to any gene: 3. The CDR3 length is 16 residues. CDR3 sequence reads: CASSLVLAGGSYEQYF. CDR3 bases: TGCGCCAGCAGCTTGGTGCTAGCGGGGGGATCCTACGAGCAGTACTTC.

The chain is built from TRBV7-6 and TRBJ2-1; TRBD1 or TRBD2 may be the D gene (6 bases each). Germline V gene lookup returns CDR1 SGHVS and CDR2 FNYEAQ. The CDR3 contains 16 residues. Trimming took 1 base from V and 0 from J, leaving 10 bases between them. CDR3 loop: CASSLGGASSYNEQFF. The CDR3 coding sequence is TGTGCCAGCAGCTTAGGGGGGGCCAGCTCCTACAATGAGCAGTTCTTC.

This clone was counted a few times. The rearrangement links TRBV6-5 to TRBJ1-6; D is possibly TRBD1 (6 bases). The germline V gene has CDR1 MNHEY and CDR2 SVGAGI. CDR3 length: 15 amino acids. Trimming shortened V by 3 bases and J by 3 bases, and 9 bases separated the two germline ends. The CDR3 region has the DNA TGTGCCAGCAGTTATACAGGGTACTATAATTCACCCCTCCACTTT. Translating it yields CASSYTGYYNSPLHF.

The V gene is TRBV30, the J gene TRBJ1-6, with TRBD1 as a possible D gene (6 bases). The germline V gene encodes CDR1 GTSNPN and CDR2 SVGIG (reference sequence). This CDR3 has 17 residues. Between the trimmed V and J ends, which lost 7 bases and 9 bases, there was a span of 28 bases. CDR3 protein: CAFFPGKITGNRSPLHF. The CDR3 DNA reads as TGTGCCTTCTTCCCCGGAAAAATAACAGGGAATCGTTCACCCCTCCACTTT. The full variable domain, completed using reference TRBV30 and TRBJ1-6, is SQTIHQWPATLVQPVGSPLSLECTVEGTSNPNLYWYRQAAGRGLQLLFYSVGIGQISSEVPQNLSASRPQDRQFILSSKKLLLSDSGFYLCAFFPGKITGNRSPLHFGNGTRLTVT.